The T cell receptor beta chain described here comes from a study of PD-L1 blockade in urothelial cancer (dated by TCRdb to the late 2010s). With respect to the entire study: All patients started therapy in about 2014 and received atezolizumab 1,200 mg intravenously every 3 weeks. About 85% of the roughly 29 patients were males with bladder-origin urothelial cancer, and about two thirds of the roughly 30 reported a prior smoking history. An ECOG performance status of 0 or 1 was recorded for the patients, and 0 to 3 prior chemotherapy regimens had been received by the patients. Blood samples were analyzed at 3 weeks after treatment start (second dose) and at 6 weeks after treatment start. A median of roughly 140,000 T cells and just over 80,000 unique TCRs was obtained from blood samples, and a median clonality of approximately 0.08 was observed. An exploratory multi-omic analysis was conducted of the somatic, immune and clinical correlates of response to PD-L1 blockade with atezolizumab in urothelial cancer. Pretreatment tumor samples and matched peripheral blood, collected serially before and after atezolizumab treatment, underwent TCR sequencing. Durable clinical benefit was defined as a progression-free survival longer than 6 months, and TCR features were additionally tested against progression-free survival and overall survival. Whole exome sequencing and RNA sequencing of pretreatment tumors were performed alongside TCR sequencing in the same patients. Nine patients reached durable clinical benefit, while 20 patients did not. Approximately 29 patients had pretreatment blood TCR-seq, about 25 had at least one posttreatment blood collection, and about 25 had tumor TCR-seq. Overall results and qualifications from the work: At 3 weeks after the start of treatment, tumor-associated TCR clones in peripheral blood had expanded more in patients with durable benefit (n ≈ 24, p = 0.022). A pretreatment peripheral blood TCR clonality below the median was linked to improved progression-free and overall survival. Because the sample size was small (n of about 29) and many exploratory analyses were performed, the results are intended to be hypothesis-generating.

The intended sense of this specimen's time point label: peripheral blood 6 weeks after treatment start. A cohort of 25 to 30 patients with locally advanced or metastatic urothelial carcinoma, treated at Memorial Sloan Kettering on a trial protocol, was included. Peripheral blood mononuclear cells were collected pretreatment and during treatment, with between 1 and 8 total time points per patient. The Qiagen DNeasy Blood extraction kit was used to purify genomic DNA from total PBMCs and tumor samples. PBMCs were collected pretreatment and during treatment and were isolated and stored as previously described. With respect to this clone: The antigen it binds to is not known. No much larger clonotype is one base removed from it; base qualities were not supplied.

V ends up 4 bases short and J 4 bases short, with an unmatched junction base count of 9. The germline V gene encodes CDR1 LGHNA and CDR2 YNFKEQ. The CDR3 numbers 16 residues from cysteine through phenylalanine. Only CDR3 DNA remains: 48 bases, in frame from the first base. To estimate absolute template abundance from read counts, synthetic TCR analog templates were spiked into each PCR. The immunoSEQ assay was used to amplify TCRbeta CDR3 regions from genomic DNA with bias-controlled V and J gene primers. Rearranged TCRbeta segments were sequenced at approximately 20X coverage. Per the original workflow: Clustering was used to correct sequencing errors, and CDR3s were annotated against IMGT to assign V, D and J genes. Downstream analyses used only productive TCRbeta rearrangements and left out out-of-frame or stop-codon sequences. Clonality was calculated as one minus the Shannon entropy normalized by the log of the number of unique productive sequences. Fisher's exact test with Benjamini-Hochberg correction, at a threshold of adjusted p below 0.01, was used to find clones that differed between time points or between blood and tumor. This immuneACCESS table, as held by TCRdb, lists in-frame sequences with V and J called but not all clones. Of the missing ones, under half trace to an unresolved V gene in checked studies; the others have no known cause. V and J calls and clone size are as listed in that table; D and trimming were resolved from the DNA. The sample profile shows about 91,000 clones; around four fifths of them were found once. 8.4% of the sample goes to the ten largest clones.

The sequences come from PBMCs, collected around atezolizumab (anti-PD-L1) treatment. The clonotype originates from a man aged 65-85 years with urothelial cancer. The sequence is built from TRBV4-2 and TRBJ2-5; 10 bases in the middle match TRBD1. The CDR3 reads CASSRRTGGQGETQYF. The nucleotide sequence is given as TGTGCCAGCAGCCGCCGGACAGGGGGACAGGGAGAGACCCAGTACTTC.